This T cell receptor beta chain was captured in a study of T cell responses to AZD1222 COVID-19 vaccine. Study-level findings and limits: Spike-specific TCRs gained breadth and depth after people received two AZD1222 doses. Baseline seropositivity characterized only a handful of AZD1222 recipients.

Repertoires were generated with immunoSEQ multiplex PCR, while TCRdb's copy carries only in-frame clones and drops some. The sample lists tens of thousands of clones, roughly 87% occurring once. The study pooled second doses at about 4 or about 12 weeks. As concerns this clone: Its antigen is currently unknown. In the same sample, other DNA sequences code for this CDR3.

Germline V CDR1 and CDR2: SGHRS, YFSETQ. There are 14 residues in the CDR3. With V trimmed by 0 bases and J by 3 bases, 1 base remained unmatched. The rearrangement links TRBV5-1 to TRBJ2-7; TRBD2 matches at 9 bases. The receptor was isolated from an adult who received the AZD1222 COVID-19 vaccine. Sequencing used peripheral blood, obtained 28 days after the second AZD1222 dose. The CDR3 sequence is CASSLGAGGYEQYF. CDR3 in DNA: TGCGCCAGCAGCTTGGGAGCGGGAGGCTACGAGCAGTACTTC.